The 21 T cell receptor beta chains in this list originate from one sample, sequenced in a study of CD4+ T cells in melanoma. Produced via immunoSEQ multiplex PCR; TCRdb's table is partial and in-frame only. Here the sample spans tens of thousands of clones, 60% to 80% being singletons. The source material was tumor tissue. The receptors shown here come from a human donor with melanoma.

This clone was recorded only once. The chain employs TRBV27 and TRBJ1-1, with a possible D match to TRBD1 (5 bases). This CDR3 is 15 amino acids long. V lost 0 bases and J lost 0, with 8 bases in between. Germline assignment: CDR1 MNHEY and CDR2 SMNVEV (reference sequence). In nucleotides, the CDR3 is TGTGCCAGCAGTTTATCGGCAGGGCTGAACACTGAAGCTTTCTTT. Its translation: CASSLSAGLNTEAFF.

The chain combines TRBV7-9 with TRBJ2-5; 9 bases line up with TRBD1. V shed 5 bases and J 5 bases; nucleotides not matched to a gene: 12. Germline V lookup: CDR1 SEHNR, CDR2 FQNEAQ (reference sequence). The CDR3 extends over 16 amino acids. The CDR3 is CASSPWDRVGFETQYF. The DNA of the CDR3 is TGTGCCAGCAGCCCATGGGACAGGGTAGGGTTTGAGACCCAGTACTTC. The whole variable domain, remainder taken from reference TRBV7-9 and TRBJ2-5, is DTGVSQNPRHKITKRGQNVTFRCDPISEHNRLYWYRQTLGQGPEFLTYFQNEAQLEKSRLLSDRFSAERPKGSFSTLEIQRTEQGDSAMYLCASSPWDRVGFETQYFGPGTRLLVL.

Here the CDR3 reads CASSHTSRTGGNTEAFF. CDR3 nucleotide sequence: TGTGCCAGCAGCCATACGTCGAGGACAGGGGGGAACACTGAAGCTTTCTTT. The chain combines TRBV4-2 with TRBJ1-1; TRBD1 matches 10 bases. Germline CDR1 and CDR2: LGHNA and YNFKEQ. This CDR3 comprises 17 residues. The V segment lost 3 bases and the J segment 1 base; nucleotides outside the gene matches: 8.

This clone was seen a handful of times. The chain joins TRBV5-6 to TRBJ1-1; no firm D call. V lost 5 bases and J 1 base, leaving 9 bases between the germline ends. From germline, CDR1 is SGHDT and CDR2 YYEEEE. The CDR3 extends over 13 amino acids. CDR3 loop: CASSPTWNTEAFF. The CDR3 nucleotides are TGTGCCAGCAGTCCTACATGGAACACTGAAGCTTTCTTT. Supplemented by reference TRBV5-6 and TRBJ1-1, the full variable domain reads DAGVTQSPTHLIKTRGQQVTLRCSPKSGHDTVSWYQQALGQGPQFIFQYYEEEERQRGNFPDRFSGHQFPNYSSELNVNALLLGDSALYLCASSPTWNTEAFFGQGTRLTVV.

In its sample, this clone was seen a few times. CDR3 loop: CASSYTGTGVYEQYF. DNA of the CDR3: TGTGCCAGCTCTTATACCGGGACAGGGGTATACGAGCAGTACTTC. The rearrangement joins TRBV18 to TRBJ2-7; TRBD1 agrees at 10 bases. The V segment lost 6 bases and the J segment 4 bases; nucleotides outside the gene matches: 9. Germline V gene lookup returns CDR1 KGHSH and CDR2 LQKENI. The CDR3 totals 15 residues.

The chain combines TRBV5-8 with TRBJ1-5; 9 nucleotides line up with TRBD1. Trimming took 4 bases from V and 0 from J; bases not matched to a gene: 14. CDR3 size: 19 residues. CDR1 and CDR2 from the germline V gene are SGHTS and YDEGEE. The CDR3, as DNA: TGTGCCAGCAGCGCGGGTCCGGACAGGGGAACATATAGCAATCAGCCCCAGCATTTT. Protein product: CASSAGPDRGTYSNQPQHF.

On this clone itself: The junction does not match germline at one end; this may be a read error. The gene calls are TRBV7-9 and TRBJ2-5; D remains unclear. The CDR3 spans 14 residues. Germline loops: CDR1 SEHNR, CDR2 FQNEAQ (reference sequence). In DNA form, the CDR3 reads TGCGCCAGCAGCCAAGATGCAGGAAAAGAGACCCAGTACTTC. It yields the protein CASSQDAGKETQYF.

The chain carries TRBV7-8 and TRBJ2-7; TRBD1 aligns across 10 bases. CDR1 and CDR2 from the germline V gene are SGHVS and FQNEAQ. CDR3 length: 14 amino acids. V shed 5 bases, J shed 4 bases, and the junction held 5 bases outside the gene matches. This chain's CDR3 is CASSNRDRGYEQYF. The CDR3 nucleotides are TGTGCCAGCAGCAACCGGGACAGGGGTTACGAGCAGTACTTC.

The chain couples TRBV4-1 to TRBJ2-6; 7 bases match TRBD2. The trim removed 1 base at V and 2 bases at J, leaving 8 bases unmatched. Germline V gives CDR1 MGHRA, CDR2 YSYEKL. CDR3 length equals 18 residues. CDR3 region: CASSQAGGEDAGANVLTF. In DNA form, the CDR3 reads TGCGCCAGCAGCCAAGCGGGGGGTGAGGATGCTGGGGCCAACGTCCTGACTTTC.

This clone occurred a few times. As DNA, the CDR3 is TGTGCCAGCAGCTTACTCACCGGGGAGCTGTTTTTT. It yields the protein CASSLLTGELFF. This chain joins TRBV13 and TRBJ2-2; no clear D gene. There are 12 residues in the CDR3. Between the trimmed V and J ends, which lost 2 bases and 4 bases, there was a span of 2 bases. Germline values: CDR1 PRHDT, CDR2 FYEKMQ (reference sequence).

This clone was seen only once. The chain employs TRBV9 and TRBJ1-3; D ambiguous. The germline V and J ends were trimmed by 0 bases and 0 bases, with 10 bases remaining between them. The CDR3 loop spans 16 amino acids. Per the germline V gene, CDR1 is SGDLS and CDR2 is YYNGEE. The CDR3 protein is CASSVDSRSSGNTIYF. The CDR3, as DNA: TGTGCCAGCAGCGTAGACTCTCGAAGCTCTGGAAACACCATATATTTT.

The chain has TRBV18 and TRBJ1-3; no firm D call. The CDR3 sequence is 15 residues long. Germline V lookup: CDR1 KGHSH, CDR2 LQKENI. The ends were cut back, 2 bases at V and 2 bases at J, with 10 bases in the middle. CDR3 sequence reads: CASSPGPVPGNTIYF. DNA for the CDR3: TGTGCCAGCTCACCAGGGCCGGTCCCTGGAAACACCATATATTTT.

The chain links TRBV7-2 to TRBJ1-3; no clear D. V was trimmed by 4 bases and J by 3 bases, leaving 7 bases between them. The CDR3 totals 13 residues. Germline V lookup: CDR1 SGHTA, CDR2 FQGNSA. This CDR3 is CASSSTLGNTIYF. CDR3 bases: TGTGCCAGCAGCTCGACACTTGGAAACACCATATATTTT.

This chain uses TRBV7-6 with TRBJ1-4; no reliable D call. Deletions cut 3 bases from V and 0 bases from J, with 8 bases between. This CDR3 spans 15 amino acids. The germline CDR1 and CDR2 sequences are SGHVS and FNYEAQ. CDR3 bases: TGTGCCAGCAGCTTCTCGGGTGCAACTAATGAAAAACTGTTTTTT. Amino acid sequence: CASSFSGATNEKLFF.

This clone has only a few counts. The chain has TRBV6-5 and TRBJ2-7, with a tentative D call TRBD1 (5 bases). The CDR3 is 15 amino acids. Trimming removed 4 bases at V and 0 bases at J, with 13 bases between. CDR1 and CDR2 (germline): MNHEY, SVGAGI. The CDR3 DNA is TGTGCCAGCAGTTCACGACAGAGAACCTCCTACGAGCAGTACTTC. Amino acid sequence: CASSSRQRTSYEQYF.

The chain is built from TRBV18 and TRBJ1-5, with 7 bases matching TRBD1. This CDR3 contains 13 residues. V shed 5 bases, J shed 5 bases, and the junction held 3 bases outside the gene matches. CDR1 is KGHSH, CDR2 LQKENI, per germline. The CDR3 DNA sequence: TGTGCCAGCTCAGCCGACAGGGATCAGCCCCAGCATTTT. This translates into CASSADRDQPQHF.

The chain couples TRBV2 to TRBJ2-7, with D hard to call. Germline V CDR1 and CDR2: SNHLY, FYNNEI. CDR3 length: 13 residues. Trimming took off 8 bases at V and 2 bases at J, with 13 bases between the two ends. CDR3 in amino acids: CASRLTATYEQYF. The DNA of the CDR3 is TGTGCCAGCCGTCTGACCGCAACCTACGAGCAGTACTTC.

In DNA, the CDR3 is TGTGCCAGCAGACCCGGGGGGGGCATCTACGAGCAGTACTTC. Translating it yields CASRPGGGIYEQYF. The chain joins TRBV5-6 to TRBJ2-7, with TRBD2 identical over 8 bases. The CDR3 has 14 amino acids. Per germline, CDR1 SGHDT and CDR2 YYEEEE. J lost 3 bases, V lost 5 bases, and 7 bases had no gene match.

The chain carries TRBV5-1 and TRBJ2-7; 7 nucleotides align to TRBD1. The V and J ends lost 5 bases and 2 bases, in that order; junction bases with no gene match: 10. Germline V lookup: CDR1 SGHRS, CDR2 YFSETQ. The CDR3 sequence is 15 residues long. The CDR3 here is CASRVGNRGTYEQYF. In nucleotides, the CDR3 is TGCGCCAGCAGAGTAGGGAACAGGGGCACCTACGAGCAGTACTTC.

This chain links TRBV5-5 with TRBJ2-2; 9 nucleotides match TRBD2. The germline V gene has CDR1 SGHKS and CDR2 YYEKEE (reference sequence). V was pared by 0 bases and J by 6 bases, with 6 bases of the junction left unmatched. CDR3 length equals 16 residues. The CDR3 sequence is CASSLDFSGGAGELFF. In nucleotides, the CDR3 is TGTGCCAGCAGCTTGGATTTTAGCGGGGGAGCCGGGGAGCTGTTTTTT.

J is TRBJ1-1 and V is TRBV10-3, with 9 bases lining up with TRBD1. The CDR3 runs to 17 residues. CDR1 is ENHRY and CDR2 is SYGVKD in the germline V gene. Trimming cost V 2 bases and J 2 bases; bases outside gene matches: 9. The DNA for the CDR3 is TGTGCCATCAGTGAGACGAACCGGGACAGGGTCAACACTGAAGCTTTCTTT. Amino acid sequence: CAISETNRDRVNTEAFF.